Listed below are T cell receptor beta chains from one sample, sequenced in a study of T-cell reconstitution after alpha-beta-depleted transplantation in children. One entry per CDR3 protein, called by TCRdb with MiXCR from the PCR reads. In the table there are 200,000 to 250,000 distinct CDR3 sequences, about a tenth of which are singletons. Sequences were derived from PBMCs, sampled before TCRalphabeta/CD19-depleted stem cell transplant. All receptors come from a child younger than two with acute myeloid leukemia, due to receive a stem cell transplant. Each CDR3 is given with its conserved first and last residue. A D gene is named only where the DNA matches it firmly. Some rows mark clone size as missing; the rest say once, few, many or name a class of expanded clone.

clone_size j_call v_call d_call cdr3_aa cdr3_nt
many TRBJ1-1 TRBV6-1 - CATREQQGRGEAFF TGTGCCACCCGTGAGCAACAGGGCCGTGGTGAAGCTTTCTTT
many TRBJ2-2 TRBV7-3 - CASSFDRNTGELFF TGTGCCAGCAGCTTCGATAGGAACACCGGGGAGCTGTTTTTT
many TRBJ2-3 TRBV28 TRBD1 CASSFSRTGVGDTQYF TGTGCCAGCAGTTTCTCCCGGACAGGGGTAGGAGATACGCAGTATTTT
- TRBJ2-1 TRBV5-1 - CASSLGQGTGEQFF TGCGCCAGCAGCTTGGGCCAGGGAACAGGGGAGCAGTTCTTC
many TRBJ2-6 TRBV4-1 TRBD2 CASSTRSSGRAGANVLTF TGCGCCAGCAGCACTCGTAGTAGCGGGAGAGCTGGGGCCAACGTCCTGACTTTC
many TRBJ1-2 TRBV24-1 - CATSDFNGNYGYTF TGTGCCACCAGTGATTTTAACGGGAACTATGGCTACACCTTC
- TRBJ2-1 TRBV29-1 - CSVDRDHNEQFF TGCAGCGTTGACAGGGACCACAATGAGCAGTTCTTC
- TRBJ2-7 TRBV6-5 - CASSYSGNIYEQYF TGTGCCAGCAGTTACAGTGGGAACATCTACGAGCAGTACTTC
many TRBJ2-7 TRBV20-1 - CSASFPLLSRTYEQYF TGCAGTGCTAGTTTCCCGTTATTAAGCAGGACCTACGAGCAGTACTTC
many TRBJ1-1 TRBV7-2 - CASSLVRDYAFF TGTGCCAGCAGCTTGGTTAGGGATTATGCTTTCTTT
many TRBJ2-5 TRBV10-3 TRBD2 CAISGTGTRQETQYF TGTGCCATCAGTGGCACCGGGACTAGACAAGAGACCCAGTACTTC
- TRBJ1-1 TRBV5-1 - CASSLEGGPKGAEAFF TGCGCCAGCAGCTTGGAGGGTGGACCCAAAGGGGCTGAAGCTTTCTTT
few TRBJ1-2 TRBV11-2 TRBD1 CASSLDPTGTGRYTF TGTGCCAGCAGCTTAGATCCCACCGGGACAGGTCGCTACACCTTC
many TRBJ1-2 TRBV7-9 - CASSSWWGYTF TGTGCCAGCAGCTCATGGTGGGGCTACACCTTC
many TRBJ2-1 TRBV29-1 - CSARAPERPYNEQFF TGCAGCGCCCGAGCGCCGGAGCGCCCCTACAATGAGCAGTTCTTC
many TRBJ2-1 TRBV5-1 - CASSFTLENEQFF TGCGCCAGCAGCTTTACACTGGAAAATGAGCAGTTCTTC
few TRBJ1-1 TRBV5-1 - CASSLEPRRRVNTEAFF TGCGCCAGCAGCTTGGAGCCTCGGCGGAGGGTGAACACTGAAGCTTTCTTT
many TRBJ2-1 TRBV20-1 - CSASLVDGEQFF TGCAGTGCTAGTTTAGTAGACGGTGAGCAGTTCTTC